This TCR beta chain was obtained from a study of cytomegalovirus exposure and HLA in healthy donors. About the study: The Caucasian-associated ancestry cluster contained 81% of the approximately 390 genotyped donors. Overall study results and limits: Analyzed later, association rates of TCRs varied across HLA loci, with DRB1 most and HLA-C fewest.

As regards this clone: Its cognate antigen is unknown.

The PCR contained 60 Vbeta and 13 Jbeta primers. Data came from immunoSEQ multiplex PCR; TCRdb stores just in-frame clones and leaves some out. The sample gives 110,000 to 150,000 clones, approximately 68% of which show up once; roughly 2% is in the top ten. V was clipped by 1 base and J by 10 bases; unmatched bases: 7. This CDR3 contains 15 residues. Germline lookup yields CDR1 LNHDA and CDR2 SQIVND (reference sequence). This clonotype was obtained from a man in his forties or fifties in good health and CMV-seronegative. The rearrangement links TRBV19 to TRBJ2-1; 10 nucleotides agree with TRBD2. Sequenced material: PBMCs. CDR3 in amino acids: CASSIGAGGPREQFF. DNA of the CDR3: TGTGCCAGTAGTATAGGAGCGGGAGGGCCTCGCGAGCAGTTCTTC.